These T cell receptor beta chains were read from a single sample in a study of CD8 T cells in Susac syndrome. MiXCR, applied by TCRdb to the immunoSEQ multiplex PCR reads, yields one record per CDR3 protein. Among 210,000 or so distinct CDR3 sequences listed, 94% were seen once. Input material: CD4+ T cells from PBMCs. These receptors all come from a human donor with Susac syndrome. CDR3s leave out the opening cysteine and the closing phenylalanine or tryptophan.

J gene	V gene	CDR3 protein
TRBJ1-2	TRBV18	ASSPPGQGYGYT
TRBJ2-7	TRBV20-1	SARSPGLSYEQY
TRBJ2-7	TRBV7-2	ASSPGRGGHWVEQY
TRBJ2-7	TRBV12-3/TRBV12-4	AIRLPGSKQY
TRBJ2-5	TRBV20-1	SALRTSGGETQY
TRBJ1-1	TRBV6-6	ASSYSETHNTEAF
TRBJ2-2	TRBV12-5	ASGLRENTGELF
TRBJ1-1	TRBV30	AWSTGGNVNTEAF
TRBJ2-3	TRBV6-5	ASKDNLGTDTQY
TRBJ2-1	TRBV7-3	ASSPSVPTGIREQF
TRBJ1-2	TRBV20-1	SARDVRYT
TRBJ1-2	TRBV5-5	ASSSFILDRGTNYGYT
TRBJ1-6	TRBV6-1	ASSYTDSPLH
TRBJ1-2	TRBV30	AWSVQGAYGYT
TRBJ2-3	TRBV5-4	ASSTTPTDTQY
TRBJ1-1	TRBV28	ASSSLVGLMNTEAF
TRBJ1-3	TRBV20-1	SARDSPRPGNTIY
TRBJ1-6	TRBV18	ASSPTQGSNSPLH
TRBJ2-1	TRBV9	ASSVDLRRSGGGNEQF